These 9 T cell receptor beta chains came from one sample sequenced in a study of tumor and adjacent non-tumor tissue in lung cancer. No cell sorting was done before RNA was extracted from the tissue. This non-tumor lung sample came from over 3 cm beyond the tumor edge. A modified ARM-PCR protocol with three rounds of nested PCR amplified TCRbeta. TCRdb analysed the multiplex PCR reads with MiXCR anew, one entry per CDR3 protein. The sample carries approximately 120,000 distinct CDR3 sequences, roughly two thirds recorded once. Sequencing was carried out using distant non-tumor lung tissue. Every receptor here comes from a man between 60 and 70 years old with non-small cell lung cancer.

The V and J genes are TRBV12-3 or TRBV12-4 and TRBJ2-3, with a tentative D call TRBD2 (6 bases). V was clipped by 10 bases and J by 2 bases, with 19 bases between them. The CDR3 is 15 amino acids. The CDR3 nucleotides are TGTGCCAACAGAAATACGTTAGCGGTCACAGATACGCAGTATTTT. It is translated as CANRNTLAVTDTQYF.

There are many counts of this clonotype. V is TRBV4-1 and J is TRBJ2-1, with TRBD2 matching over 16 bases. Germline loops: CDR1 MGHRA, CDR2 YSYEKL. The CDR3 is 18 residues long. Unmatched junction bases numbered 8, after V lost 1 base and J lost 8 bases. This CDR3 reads CASSQVGTSGRAGDEQFF. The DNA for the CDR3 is TGCGCCAGCAGCCAAGTGGGGACTAGCGGGAGGGCCGGTGATGAGCAGTTCTTC.

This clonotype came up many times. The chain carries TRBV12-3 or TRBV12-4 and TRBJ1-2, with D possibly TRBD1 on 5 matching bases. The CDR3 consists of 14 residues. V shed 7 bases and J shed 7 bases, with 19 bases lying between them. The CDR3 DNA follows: TGTGCCAGCACCCCTGCCGGGGGAAAGGGTGGCTACACCTTC. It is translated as CASTPAGGKGGYTF.

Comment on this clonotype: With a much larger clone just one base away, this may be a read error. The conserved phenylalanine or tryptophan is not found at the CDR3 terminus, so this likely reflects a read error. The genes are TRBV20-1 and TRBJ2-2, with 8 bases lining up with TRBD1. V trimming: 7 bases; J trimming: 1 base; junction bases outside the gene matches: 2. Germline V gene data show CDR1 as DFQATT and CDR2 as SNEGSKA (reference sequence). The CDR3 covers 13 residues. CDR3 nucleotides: TGCAGTGTAGGACAGGGGAACACCGGGGAGCTGTTTTAT. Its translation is CSVGQGNTGELFY.

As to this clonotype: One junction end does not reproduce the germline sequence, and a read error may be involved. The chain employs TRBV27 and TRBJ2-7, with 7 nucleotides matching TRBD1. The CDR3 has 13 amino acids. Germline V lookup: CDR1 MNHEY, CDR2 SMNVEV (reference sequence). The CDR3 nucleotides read TGTGCCGCGATGAGACAGGGAACGGGCGAGCACTACTTC. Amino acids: CAAMRQGTGEHYF.

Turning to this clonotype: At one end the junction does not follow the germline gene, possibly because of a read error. The CDR3 is CTSSSGLTVYDEQFF. CDR3 DNA sequence: TGTACCAGTAGCTCGGGACTAACGGTCTACGATGAGCAGTTCTTC. The rearrangement uses TRBV11-2 and TRBJ2-1; 7 positions agree with TRBD2. Germline V gives CDR1 SGHAT, CDR2 FQNNGV. This CDR3 is 15 amino acids long.

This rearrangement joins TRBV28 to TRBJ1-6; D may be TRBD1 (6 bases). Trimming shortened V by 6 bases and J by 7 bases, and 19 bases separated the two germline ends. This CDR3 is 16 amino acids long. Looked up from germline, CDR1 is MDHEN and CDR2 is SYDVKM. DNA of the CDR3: TGTGCCAGCAGACCCACGGGCTCCCAGGGGAATTCACCCCTCCACTTT. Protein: CASRPTGSQGNSPLHF.

Written as DNA, the CDR3 is TGTGCCAGTAGCCTGTTTCCTGGGGCCAACGTCCTGACTTTC. This encodes CASSLFPGANVLTF. The chain uses TRBV11-1 and TRBJ2-6; D ambiguous. This CDR3 has 14 residues. Germline loops: CDR1 SGHAT, CDR2 FQDESV (reference sequence). V was trimmed by 9 bases and J by 2 bases, leaving 11 bases between them.

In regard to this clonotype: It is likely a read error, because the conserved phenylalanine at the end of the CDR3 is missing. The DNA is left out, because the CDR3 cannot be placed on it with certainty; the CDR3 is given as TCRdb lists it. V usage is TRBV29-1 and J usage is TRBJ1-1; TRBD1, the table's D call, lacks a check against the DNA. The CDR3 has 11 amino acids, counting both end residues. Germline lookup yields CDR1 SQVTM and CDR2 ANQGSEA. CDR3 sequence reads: CSLDRGTEALY.